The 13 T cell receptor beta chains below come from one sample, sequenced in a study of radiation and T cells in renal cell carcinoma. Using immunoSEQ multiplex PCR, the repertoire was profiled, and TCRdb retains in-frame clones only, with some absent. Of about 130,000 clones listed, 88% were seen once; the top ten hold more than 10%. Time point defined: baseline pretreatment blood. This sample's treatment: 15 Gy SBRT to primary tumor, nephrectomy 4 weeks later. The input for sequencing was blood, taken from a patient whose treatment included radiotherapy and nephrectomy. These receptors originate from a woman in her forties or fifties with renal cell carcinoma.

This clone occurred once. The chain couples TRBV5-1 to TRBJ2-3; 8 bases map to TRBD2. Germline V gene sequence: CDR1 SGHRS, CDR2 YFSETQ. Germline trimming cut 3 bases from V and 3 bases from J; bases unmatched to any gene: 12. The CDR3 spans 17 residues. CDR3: CASSSVPVGGGTDTQYF. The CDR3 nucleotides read TGCGCCAGCAGCTCAGTCCCCGTCGGCGGGGGGACAGATACGCAGTATTTT.

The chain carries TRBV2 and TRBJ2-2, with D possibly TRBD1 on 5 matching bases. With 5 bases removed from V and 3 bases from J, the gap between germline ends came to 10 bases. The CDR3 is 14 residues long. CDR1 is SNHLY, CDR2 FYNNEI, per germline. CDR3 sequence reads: CASSHLTDTGELFF. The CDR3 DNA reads TGTGCCAGCAGTCATCTGACAGACACCGGGGAGCTGTTTTTT.

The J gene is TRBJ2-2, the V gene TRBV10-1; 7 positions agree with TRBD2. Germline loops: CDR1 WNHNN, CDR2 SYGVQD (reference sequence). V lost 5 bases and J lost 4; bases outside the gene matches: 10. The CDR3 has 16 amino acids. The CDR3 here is CASSPGGGQFTGELFF. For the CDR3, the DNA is TGCGCCAGCAGTCCCGGGGGAGGGCAGTTCACCGGGGAGCTGTTTTTT.

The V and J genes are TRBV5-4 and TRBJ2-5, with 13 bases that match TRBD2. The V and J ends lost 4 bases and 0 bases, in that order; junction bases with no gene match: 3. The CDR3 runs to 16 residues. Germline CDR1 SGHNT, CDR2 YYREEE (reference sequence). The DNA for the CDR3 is TGTGCCAGCAGCCAAGGACTAGCGGGGGACCAAGAGACCCAGTACTTC. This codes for CASSQGLAGDQETQYF.

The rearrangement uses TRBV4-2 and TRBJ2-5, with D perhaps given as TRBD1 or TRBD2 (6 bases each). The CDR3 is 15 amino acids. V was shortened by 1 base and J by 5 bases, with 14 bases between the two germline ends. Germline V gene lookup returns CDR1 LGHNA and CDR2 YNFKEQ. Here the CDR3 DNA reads TGTGCCAGCAGCCAAGTCGAGGGGGGTGGGGAGACCCAGTACTTC. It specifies CASSQVEGGGETQYF.

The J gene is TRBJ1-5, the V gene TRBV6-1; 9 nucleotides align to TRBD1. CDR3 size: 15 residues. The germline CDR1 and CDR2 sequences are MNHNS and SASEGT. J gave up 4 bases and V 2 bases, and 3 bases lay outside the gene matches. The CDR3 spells CASSEPTGGNQPQHF. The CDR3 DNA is TGTGCCAGCAGTGAACCGACAGGGGGAAATCAGCCCCAGCATTTT.

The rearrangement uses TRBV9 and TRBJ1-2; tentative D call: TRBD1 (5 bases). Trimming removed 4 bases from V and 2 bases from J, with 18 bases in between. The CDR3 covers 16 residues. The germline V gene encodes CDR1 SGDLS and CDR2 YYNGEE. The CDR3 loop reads CASSSQTGLSNYGYTF. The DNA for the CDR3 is TGTGCCAGCAGCTCACAAACGGGGCTGTCCAACTATGGCTACACCTTC. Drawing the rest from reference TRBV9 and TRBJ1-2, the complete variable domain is DSGVTQTPKHLITATGQRVTLRCSPRSGDLSVYWYQQSLDQGLQFLIQYYNGEERAKGNILERFSAQQFPDLHSELNLSSLELGDSALYFCASSSQTGLSNYGYTFGSGTRLTVV.

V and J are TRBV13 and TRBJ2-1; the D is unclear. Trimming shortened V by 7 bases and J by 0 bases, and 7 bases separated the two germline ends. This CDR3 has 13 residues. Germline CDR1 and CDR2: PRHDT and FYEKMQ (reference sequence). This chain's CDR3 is CASKANSYNEQFF. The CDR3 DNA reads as TGTGCCAGCAAGGCTAACTCCTACAATGAGCAGTTCTTC.

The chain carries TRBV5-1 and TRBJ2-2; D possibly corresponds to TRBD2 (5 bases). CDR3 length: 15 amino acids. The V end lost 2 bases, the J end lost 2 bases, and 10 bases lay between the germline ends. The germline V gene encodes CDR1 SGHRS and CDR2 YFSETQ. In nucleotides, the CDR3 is TGCGCCAGCAGCTTAGGCGGGTACAACACCGGGGAGCTGTTTTTT. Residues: CASSLGGYNTGELFF.

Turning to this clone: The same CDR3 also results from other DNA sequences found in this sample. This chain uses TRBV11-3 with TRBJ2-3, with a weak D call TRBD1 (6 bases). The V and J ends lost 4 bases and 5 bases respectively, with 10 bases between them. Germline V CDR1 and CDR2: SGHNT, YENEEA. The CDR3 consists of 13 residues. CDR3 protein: CASSSRGGDTQYF. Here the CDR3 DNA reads TGTGCCAGCAGCTCCAGAGGGGGAGATACGCAGTATTTT.

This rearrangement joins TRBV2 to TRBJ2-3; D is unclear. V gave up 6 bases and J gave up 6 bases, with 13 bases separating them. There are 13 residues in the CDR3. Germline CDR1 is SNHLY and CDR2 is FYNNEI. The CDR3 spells CASSPLLGDTQYF. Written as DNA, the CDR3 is TGTGCCAGCAGCCCATTACTGGGCGATACGCAGTATTTT.

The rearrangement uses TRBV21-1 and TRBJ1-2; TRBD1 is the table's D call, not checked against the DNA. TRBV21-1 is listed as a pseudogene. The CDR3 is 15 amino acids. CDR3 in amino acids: CASSSRAGGRDGYTF. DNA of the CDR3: TGTGCCAGCAGCTCAAGGGCAGGGGGCCGGGATGGCTACACCTTC.

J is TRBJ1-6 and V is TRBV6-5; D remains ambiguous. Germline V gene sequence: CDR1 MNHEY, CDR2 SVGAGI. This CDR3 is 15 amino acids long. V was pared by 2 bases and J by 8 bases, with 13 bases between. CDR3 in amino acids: CASSYPGDRDSPLHF. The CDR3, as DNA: TGTGCCAGCAGTTACCCCGGGGATCGGGATTCACCCCTCCACTTT.